The 3 T cell receptor beta chains below were found in one sample sequenced in a study of blood T cell repertoires in COVID-19. Assay used: immunoSEQ multiplex PCR; TCRdb lists only in-frame clones, some missing. This sample yields 50,000 to 60,000 clones, of which over 80% are seen a single time; around 3.4% belongs to the top ten. Sequencing used peripheral blood. These receptor sequences come from a man in his forties or fifties with COVID-19, enrolled during active disease.

The chain joins TRBV5-6 to TRBJ1-2, with a tentative D call TRBD1 (5 bases). The CDR3 runs 13 residues. Looked up from germline, CDR1 is SGHDT and CDR2 is YYEEEE. Trimming took 4 bases from V and 6 from J, leaving 13 bases between them. Written as DNA, the CDR3 is TGTGCCAGCAGCGGGGACTCAGACCATGGCTACACCTTC. Its translation: CASSGDSDHGYTF.

The chain uses TRBV21-1 and TRBJ2-5; the table's D gene call, TRBD1, was not cross checked with the DNA. TRBV21-1 is a documented pseudogene. CDR3 size: 14 residues. This CDR3 reads CASSKGCSQETQYF. CDR3 DNA: TGTGCCAGCAGCAAAGGTTGCAGCCAAGAGACCCAGTACTTC.

The rearrangement uses TRBV2 and TRBJ2-3, with 15 nucleotides matching TRBD2. J was trimmed by 7 bases and V by 6 bases; bases with no gene match: 5. CDR3 length equals 15 residues. CDR1 SNHLY and CDR2 FYNNEI come from the germline V gene. CDR3 nucleotides: TGTGCCAGCAGATGGACTAGCGGGGGGGCGTATACGCAGTATTTT. It codes for CASRWTSGGAYTQYF.